Detailed here is one T cell receptor (beta chain). The data belong to a study of T-cell reconstitution after alpha-beta-depleted transplantation in children. Unique molecular identifiers were incorporated during preparation of the TCRbeta library. TCRdb ran MiXCR on the PCR reads and lists one entry per CDR3 protein. The table includes approximately 340,000 distinct CDR3 sequences, about 9.3% detected once. The CDR3 loop spans 12 amino acids. Trimming took 6 bases from V and 7 from J; bases not matched to a gene: 8. CDR1 and CDR2 (germline): SQVTM, ANQGSEA. This chain joins TRBV29-1 and TRBJ2-5, with TRBD1 matching 7 bases. This sequence was found in a human donor who donated a stem cell graft to a child with acute lymphoblastic leukemia. Sequenced material: PBMCs from the stem cell graft donor, taken from the stem cell graft. The CDR3 loop is CSVVTGDGTQYF. The CDR3 nucleotides are TGCAGCGTCGTTACAGGGGATGGGACCCAGTACTTC.